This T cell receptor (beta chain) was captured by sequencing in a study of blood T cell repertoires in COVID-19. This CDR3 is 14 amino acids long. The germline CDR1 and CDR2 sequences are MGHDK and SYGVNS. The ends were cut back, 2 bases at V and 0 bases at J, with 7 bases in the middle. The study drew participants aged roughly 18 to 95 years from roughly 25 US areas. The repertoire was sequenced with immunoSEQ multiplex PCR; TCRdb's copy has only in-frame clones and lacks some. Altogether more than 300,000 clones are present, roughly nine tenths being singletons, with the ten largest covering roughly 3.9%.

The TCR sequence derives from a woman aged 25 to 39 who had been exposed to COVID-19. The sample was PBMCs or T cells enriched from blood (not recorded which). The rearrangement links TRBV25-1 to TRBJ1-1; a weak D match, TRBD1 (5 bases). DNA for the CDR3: TGTGCCAGCAGTGAAGAAGGGGTGAACACTGAAGCTTTCTTT. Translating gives CASSEEGVNTEAFF.